The entry below describes one TCR beta chain. It lacks a known antigen. The sample holds no much larger clone one base away, and base qualities are not on file. Each PCR received spiked-in synthetic TCR analog templates so that absolute template abundance could be estimated from read counts. TCRbeta CDR3 regions were amplified from genomic DNA with bias-controlled V and J gene primers using the immunoSEQ assay. Sequencing of rearranged TCRbeta segments was performed at approximately 20X coverage. As for how the authors treated the data: Sequencing errors were corrected by clustering and CDR3s were annotated against IMGT to assign V, D and J genes. Downstream analyses used only productive TCRbeta rearrangements and left out out-of-frame or stop-codon sequences. Clonality was computed as one minus Shannon entropy normalized by the log of the number of unique productive sequences. Clones differing between time points or between blood and tumor were identified by Fisher's exact test with Benjamini-Hochberg correction at adjusted p below 0.01. TCRdb carries this immuneACCESS record with in-frame sequences only. Its versions omit some clonotypes, under half of them owing to an unresolved V gene in the studies checked, with the rest unexplained. That table furnishes V, J and clone size, whereas the DNA furnished D and trimming. The sample profile shows about 95,000 clones; about nine tenths of them were found once. The ten most abundant clones make up approximately 2% of the sample.

The data originate from a study of PD-L1 blockade in urothelial cancer (dated by TCRdb to 2016 to 2017). General notes on the study: Therapy was started in about 2014 for all patients, and atezolizumab 1,200 mg was administered intravenously every 3 weeks. Pretreatment tumor samples, along with matched peripheral blood collected serially before and after atezolizumab treatment, underwent TCR sequencing. Pretreatment blood TCR-seq was available for 30 or so patients, at least one posttreatment blood collection was obtained for some 25 patients, and tumor TCR-seq was available for some 25 patients. Patients had an ECOG performance status of 0 or 1 and had received between 0 and 3 prior chemotherapy regimens. Durable clinical benefit was achieved by nine patients and was not achieved by 20 patients. A median of about 150,000 T cells and 65,000 to 90,000 unique TCRs was obtained from blood samples, and a median clonality of approximately 0.08 was observed. Whole exome sequencing and RNA sequencing of pretreatment tumors were performed alongside TCR sequencing in the same patients. About 85% of the roughly 29 patients were identified as males with urothelial cancer of bladder origin, and a prior smoking history was reported by 18 of 29 patients. An exploratory multi-omic analysis was conducted of the somatic, immune and clinical correlates of response to PD-L1 blockade with atezolizumab in urothelial cancer. Blood samples were analyzed at 3 weeks after treatment start (second dose) and at 6 weeks after treatment start. Durable clinical benefit was defined as a progression-free survival longer than 6 months, and TCR features were additionally tested against progression-free survival and overall survival. The investigation overall reported the following: Small sample size (n ≈ 29) and many exploratory analyses mean the results are intended to be hypothesis-generating. A pretreatment peripheral blood TCR clonality below the median was linked to improved progression-free and overall survival. Among patients with durable benefit, tumor-associated TCR clones showed greater expansion in peripheral blood 3 weeks after treatment started (n of about 20, p = 0.022).

Reading the label with the study, this specimen's time point is: pretreatment peripheral blood. The cohort comprised roughly 30 patients with locally advanced or metastatic urothelial carcinoma treated at Memorial Sloan Kettering on a trial protocol. Peripheral blood mononuclear cells were collected from each patient pretreatment and during treatment, giving between 1 and 8 total time points per patient. The Qiagen DNeasy Blood extraction kit was used to purify genomic DNA from total PBMCs and tumor samples. Collected pretreatment and during treatment, PBMCs were isolated and stored as previously described. Deletion took 0 bases off V and 6 bases off J, with a span of 15 bases between the germline ends. There are 15 amino acids in the CDR3, from cysteine to phenylalanine inclusive. Of the read, only the CDR3 DNA is kept; its 45 bases are in frame from base 1. Per the germline V gene, SGDLS is the CDR1 and YYNGEE is the CDR2.

The sample in question was PBMCs, obtained around atezolizumab (anti-PD-L1) treatment. The rearranged segments are TRBV9 and TRBJ1-1; perhaps TRBD1 is the D gene, with 6 bases matching. This receptor was obtained from a man aged 60-69 years with urothelial cancer. The CDR3 protein sequence reads: CASSVEAGERPEAFF. The DNA is TGTGCCAGCAGCGTAGAAGCAGGGGAAAGGCCTGAAGCTTTCTTT.